The 29 T cell receptor beta chains presented below share a single source sample, sequenced in a study of OX40 agonist ivuxolimab in advanced cancers. The assay was immunoSEQ multiplex PCR, and TCRdb's table has in-frame clones only and misses some. The table shows 50,000 to 70,000 clones, with 90% to 95% occurring only once. The sample here was CD4+ or CD8+ T cells sorted from blood, taken in a trial of the OX40 agonist ivuxolimab. The receptors originated from an adult with an advanced solid tumor such as melanoma, head and neck, liver or kidney cancer.

The V gene is TRBV9, the J gene TRBJ2-7, with TRBD2 matching over 11 bases. From germline, CDR1 is SGDLS and CDR2 YYNGEE. J lost 3 bases, V lost 7 bases, and 0 bases had no gene match. The CDR3 has 12 residues. The CDR3 protein is CASGTSGYEQYF. The CDR3, as DNA: TGTGCCAGCGGGACTAGCGGCTACGAGCAGTACTTC.

The rearrangement joins TRBV10-3 to TRBJ2-1; 8 bases map to TRBD1. Losses at the gene ends were 5 bases for V and 4 bases for J; bases not matched to a gene: 7. This CDR3 comprises 15 residues. Germline CDR1 and CDR2: ENHRY and SYGVKD. CDR3 region: CAISFSGQDYNEQFF. CDR3 sequence (DNA): TGTGCCATCAGTTTCTCGGGACAGGATTACAATGAGCAGTTCTTC.

The rearrangement links TRBV13 to TRBJ1-2; the D gene is possibly TRBD1 (6 bases). V lost 5 bases and J 5 bases, leaving 15 bases between the germline ends. Germline V lookup: CDR1 PRHDT, CDR2 FYEKMQ (reference sequence). The CDR3 covers 14 residues. The CDR3 is CASSPQGGTYGYTF. The CDR3 bases are TGTGCCAGCAGCCCCCAAGGGGGGACATATGGCTACACCTTC.

The V and J genes are TRBV4-1 and TRBJ2-2; the D gene is possibly TRBD2 (5 bases). Trimming shortened V by 0 bases and J by 6 bases, and 11 bases separated the two germline ends. Per the germline V gene, CDR1 is MGHRA and CDR2 is YSYEKL. The length of the CDR3 is 15 residues. CDR3 amino acids: CASSQDPSLAGELFF. CDR3 bases: TGCGCCAGCAGCCAAGATCCTAGCTTGGCCGGGGAGCTGTTTTTT.

This chain uses TRBV6-6 with TRBJ1-3; 7 bases align to TRBD1. Germline V gene lookup returns CDR1 MNHNY and CDR2 SVGAGI (reference sequence). The CDR3 covers 16 residues. The V gene end was trimmed by 0 bases and the J gene end by 4 bases; junction bases not matched to a gene: 6. The CDR3 DNA reads as TGTGCCAGCAGTTACTCAGGACAGGCGGCGGGAAACACCATATATTTT. Translated, it gives CASSYSGQAAGNTIYF.

This clone was found once. This sequence joins TRBV7-3 and TRBJ2-3, with no clear D. The CDR3 spans 15 residues. V lost 2 bases and J lost 2, with 11 bases in between. CDR1 and CDR2 (germline): SGHTA, FQGTGA. This chain's CDR3 is CASSLVGGYTDTQYF. The CDR3 bases are TGTGCCAGCAGCTTAGTTGGCGGATACACAGATACGCAGTATTTT.

The rearrangement joins TRBV7-9 to TRBJ1-1; the D gene is possibly TRBD1 (5 bases). Germline lookup yields CDR1 SEHNR and CDR2 FQNEAQ (reference sequence). The CDR3 covers 12 residues. Trimming shortened V by 6 bases and J by 7 bases, and 12 bases separated the two germline ends. The chain's CDR3 is CASRAGTLEAFF. The DNA for the CDR3 is TGTGCCAGCAGGGCAGGGACCCTTGAAGCTTTCTTT.

Here the CDR3 DNA reads TGTGCCAGCAGCTGGACAGGAAGCAATCAGCCCCAGCATTTT. This codes for CASSWTGSNQPQHF. J is TRBJ1-5 and V is TRBV7-8; the match to TRBD1 covers 7 bases. With V trimmed by 4 bases and J by 1 base, 1 base remained unmatched. CDR3 length: 14 amino acids. CDR1 SGHVS and CDR2 FQNEAQ come from the germline V gene. The variable domain in full, with the rest retrieved from reference TRBV7-8 and TRBJ1-5, is GAGVSQSPRYKVAKRGQDVALRCDPISGHVSLFWYQQALGQGPEFLTYFQNEAQLDKSGLPSDRFFAERPEGSVSTLKIQRTQQEDSAVYLCASSWTGSNQPQHFGDGTRLSIL.

This chain links TRBV9 with TRBJ2-1; 7 bases are a match to TRBD2. The V gene's germline CDR1 is SGDLS and CDR2 YYNGEE. CDR3 length: 16 residues. Unmatched junction bases numbered 12, after V lost 4 bases and J lost 5 bases. In nucleotides, the CDR3 is TGTGCCAGCAGCTCCAGGACTGGCGGGGGTGACAATGAGCAGTTCTTC. Translated, it gives CASSSRTGGGDNEQFF.

J is TRBJ2-1 and V is TRBV7-8; 10 nucleotides align to TRBD2. The germline V gene has CDR1 SGHVS and CDR2 FQNEAQ. CDR3 size: 16 residues. V gave up 5 bases and J gave up 1 base; unmatched junction bases: 5. The CDR3 region is CASSPGTSESYNEQFF. The CDR3 nucleotides read TGTGCCAGCAGCCCTGGGACTAGCGAGTCCTACAATGAGCAGTTCTTC.

This chain uses TRBV7-6 with TRBJ2-5, with D unresolved. Germline loops: CDR1 SGHVS, CDR2 FNYEAQ. Trimming removed 2 bases from V and 2 bases from J, with 9 bases in between. The CDR3 is 14 amino acids. CDR3 sequence reads: CASSLYWGQETQYF. CDR3 in DNA: TGTGCCAGCAGCTTATACTGGGGTCAAGAGACCCAGTACTTC. Using reference TRBV7-6 and TRBJ2-5 for the parts outside the CDR3, the full variable domain is GAGVSQSPRYKVTKRGQDVALRCDPISGHVSLYWYRQALGQGPEFLTYFNYEAQQDKSGLPNDRFSAERPEGSISTLTIQRTEQRDSAMYRCASSLYWGQETQYFGPGTRLLVL.

This chain uses TRBV19 with TRBJ2-1, with unresolved D. This CDR3 spans 13 amino acids. With 1 base removed from V and 6 bases from J, the gap between germline ends came to 7 bases. The germline gives CDR1 LNHDA, CDR2 SQIVND (reference sequence). This chain's CDR3 is CASSIVSLNEQFF. CDR3 coding DNA: TGTGCCAGTAGTATAGTAAGCCTCAATGAGCAGTTCTTC.

The chain is built from TRBV18 and TRBJ2-5; tentative D call: TRBD1 (5 bases). This CDR3 has 16 amino acids. Between the trimmed V and J ends, which lost 2 bases and 5 bases, there was a span of 18 bases. Per germline, CDR1 KGHSH and CDR2 LQKENI. The CDR3, as DNA: TGTGCCAGCTCACCAGGTCTGCAAGGGGCTTCTGAGACCCAGTACTTC. Translation: CASSPGLQGASETQYF.

The CDR3 here is CASSFGLATDTQYF. CDR3 nucleotide sequence: TGTGCCAGCAGTTTCGGACTAGCCACAGATACGCAGTATTTT. The chain couples TRBV4-2 to TRBJ2-3, with 8 bases that match TRBD2. J lost 2 bases, V lost 6 bases, and 4 bases had no gene match. CDR3 length equals 14 residues. Germline V gene data show CDR1 as LGHNA and CDR2 as YNFKEQ.

This rearrangement joins TRBV6-1 to TRBJ2-3; 13 bases match TRBD2. The CDR3 spans 15 residues. The J segment lost 2 bases and the V segment lost 8 bases, leaving 4 bases of the junction unmatched. Germline V gene data show CDR1 as MNHNS and CDR2 as SASEGT. Here the CDR3 reads CASGGLAGHTDTQYF. CDR3 sequence (DNA): TGTGCCAGCGGGGGACTAGCGGGGCACACAGATACGCAGTATTTT.

The chain carries TRBV4-1 and TRBJ2-3; 7 bases are shared with TRBD2. With 1 base clipped from V and 3 bases from J, the junction kept 4 bases outside the gene matches. Germline V lookup: CDR1 MGHRA, CDR2 YSYEKL. This CDR3 spans 15 amino acids. The CDR3 sequence is CASSQAAGVTDTQYF. The CDR3 DNA sequence: TGCGCCAGCAGCCAAGCGGCGGGAGTAACAGATACGCAGTATTTT.

The genes are TRBV9 and TRBJ2-1; D is unclear. The CDR3 spans 13 residues. V was clipped by 0 bases and J by 4 bases, with 5 bases between them. Germline V gene lookup returns CDR1 SGDLS and CDR2 YYNGEE. The CDR3 region is CASSVGQYNEQFF. CDR3 coding DNA: TGTGCCAGCAGCGTAGGGCAGTACAATGAGCAGTTCTTC.

This sequence joins TRBV6-1 and TRBJ2-7, with D tentatively TRBD2 (6 bases). The CDR3 totals 15 residues. Trimming pared 2 bases from V and 3 bases from J, leaving 14 bases between. The V gene's germline CDR1 is MNHNS and CDR2 SASEGT. CDR3 sequence (DNA): TGTGCCAGCAGTGAACAGTGGAGGGTGGGCTACGAGCAGTACTTC. Protein: CASSEQWRVGYEQYF.

This chain links TRBV7-9 with TRBJ1-4; TRBD1 aligns across 7 bases. In germline, CDR1 is SEHNR, CDR2 FQNEAQ (reference sequence). CDR3 length: 15 residues. Losses at the gene ends were 5 bases for V and 3 bases for J; bases not matched to a gene: 6. The CDR3 loop is CASSPGQAPNEKLFF. CDR3 DNA sequence: TGTGCCAGCAGCCCAGGACAGGCTCCTAATGAAAAACTGTTTTTT.

This sequence joins TRBV7-9 and TRBJ1-1, with unresolved D. The germline V and J ends were trimmed by 7 bases and 1 base, with 10 bases remaining between them. CDR3 length: 13 residues. Germline CDR1 SEHNR, CDR2 FQNEAQ (reference sequence). For the CDR3, the DNA is TGTGCCAGCACCGCCTGGTCGAACACTGAAGCTTTCTTT. Its protein product is CASTAWSNTEAFF.

The chain employs TRBV28 and TRBJ2-3, with 12 bases matching TRBD2. This CDR3 spans 19 amino acids. CDR1 and CDR2 (germline): MDHEN, SYDVKM. J was trimmed by 2 bases and V by 1 base; bases with no gene match: 10. The CDR3 sequence is CASSLFGAGTSGFTDTQYF. CDR3 in DNA: TGTGCCAGCAGTTTATTTGGAGCGGGGACTAGCGGGTTCACAGATACGCAGTATTTT.

The chain is built from TRBV5-6 and TRBJ2-7; 10 bases are a match to TRBD2. This CDR3 contains 18 residues. Germline V gives CDR1 SGHDT, CDR2 YYEEEE. V dropped 0 bases and J dropped 2; count of bases not matched to a gene: 11. CDR3 bases: TGTGCCAGCAGCTTGGGGGGAGGGACTAGCGTTATAACCTACGAGCAGTACTTC. Its translation: CASSLGGGTSVITYEQYF.

The rearrangement uses TRBV23-1 and TRBJ2-7; perhaps TRBD2 as D (6 bases). TRBV23-1 is reported as an ORF; its role is uncertain. The V and J ends lost 4 bases and 6 bases respectively, with 10 bases between them. This CDR3 is built from 12 residues. This chain's CDR3 is CASSRVEGEQYF. CDR3 in DNA: TGCGCCAGCAGTCGAGTGGAGGGCGAGCAGTACTTC.

This clone was seen once. The V and J genes are TRBV27 and TRBJ1-1; D possibly corresponds to TRBD1 (6 bases). The germline gives CDR1 MNHEY, CDR2 SMNVEV (reference sequence). The CDR3 extends over 12 amino acids. V was clipped by 2 bases and J by 12 bases, with 13 bases between them. The CDR3 nucleotides are TGTGCCAGCAGTTTACTTGGGGGCGCCCCTTTCTTT. As protein: CASSLLGGAPFF.

The chain recombines TRBV5-1 with TRBJ2-3; 7 bases line up with TRBD2. The length of the CDR3 is 17 residues. Trimming cost V 0 bases and J 2 bases; bases outside gene matches: 9. Germline values: CDR1 SGHRS, CDR2 YFSETQ. This chain's CDR3 is CASSLELLAINTDTQYF. Written as DNA, the CDR3 is TGCGCCAGCAGCTTGGAACTACTAGCGATCAACACAGATACGCAGTATTTT.

J is TRBJ2-7 and V is TRBV14; 7 bases map to TRBD1. V dropped 4 bases and J dropped 4; count of bases not matched to a gene: 7. This CDR3 has 14 residues. The germline V gene has CDR1 SGHDN and CDR2 FVKESK. CDR3 protein: CASSRDRVKYEQYF. DNA of the CDR3: TGTGCCAGCAGCCGAGACAGGGTAAAGTACGAGCAGTACTTC.

This chain links TRBV7-6 with TRBJ2-1; the D is unclear. Germline loops: CDR1 SGHVS, CDR2 FNYEAQ. Trimming shortened V by 1 base and J by 8 bases, and 24 bases separated the two germline ends. The CDR3 has 18 residues. In DNA, the CDR3 is TGTGCCAGCAGCTTAGGGGGTGGGCCAGCTGCCAACCGGTATGAGCAGTTCTTC. Encoded protein: CASSLGGGPAANRYEQFF. Using reference TRBV7-6 and TRBJ2-1 for the parts outside the CDR3, the full variable domain is GAGVSQSPRYKVTKRGQDVALRCDPISGHVSLYWYRQALGQGPEFLTYFNYEAQQDKSGLPNDRFSAERPEGSISTLTIQRTEQRDSAMYRCASSLGGGPAANRYEQFFGPGTRLTVL.

This rearrangement joins TRBV10-2 to TRBJ2-1, with unresolved D. Per germline, CDR1 WSHSY and CDR2 SAAADI. The CDR3 covers 13 residues. V was pared by 4 bases and J by 6 bases, with 10 bases between. CDR3 in amino acids: CASSVASLNEQFF. The DNA of the CDR3 is TGCGCCAGCAGTGTCGCGTCACTCAATGAGCAGTTCTTC.

This clone occurred once. The V gene is TRBV7-9, the J gene TRBJ2-1; TRBD2 might be the D (6 bases). Germline assignment: CDR1 SEHNR and CDR2 FQNEAQ (reference sequence). The CDR3 loop spans 18 amino acids. Trimming stripped 4 bases from V and 0 bases from J, with 19 bases between. The CDR3 region has the DNA TGTGCCAGCAGCTCAGAGGTTTTGGGGCGGGGCTCCTACAATGAGCAGTTCTTC. Translating gives CASSSEVLGRGSYNEQFF.